The entry below describes one TCR beta chain. These data originate in a study of T cell changes during pregnancy in multiple sclerosis. The CDR3 has 14 amino acids. Germline values: CDR1 SGHNT, CDR2 YENEEA. Trimming cost V 8 bases and J 0 bases, with 14 bases left between them. Repertoires were generated with immunoSEQ multiplex PCR, while TCRdb's copy carries only in-frame clones and drops some. The sample shows 69,000 or so clones, around nine tenths of them seen only once. The gene calls are TRBV11-3 and TRBJ2-7; D gene ambiguous. The TCR originated in a female donor in good health, enrolled as a control in a pregnancy study. The starting material was CD4+ T cells from peripheral blood mononuclear cells, obtained in the third trimester of pregnancy. The CDR3 DNA follows: TGTGCCAGCCCCAAGTGGGCGAGCTCCTACGAGCAGTACTTC. Amino acid sequence: CASPKWASSYEQYF.